This TCR beta chain emerged from a study of blood T cell repertoires in COVID-19. Study-wide background: T cells, B-cell-depleted T cells, or PBMCs provided the cDNA or gDNA that served as material.

In germline, CDR1 is MNHEY, CDR2 SMNVEV (reference sequence). This CDR3 comprises 13 residues. Trimming removed 3 bases at V and 7 bases at J, with 7 bases between. As handled by the study authors: Reference gene primers were amplified, and this amplification served to estimate nucleated cell counts. Sequenced by immunoSEQ multiplex PCR; TCRdb stores in-frame clones only, minus some. V, J and clone size were drawn from that table, and D and trimming were deduced from the DNA. Of over 75,000 clones in the sample, 80% were seen once. This chain uses TRBV27 with TRBJ1-6, with a weak D call TRBD1 (6 bases). Source material: peripheral blood. The TCR sequence derives from a woman in her seventies with acute or convalescent COVID-19. CDR3 in DNA: TGTGCCAGCAGTTTCACAGGGAATTCACCCCTCCACTTT. It encodes CASSFTGNSPLHF.